Listed here are 3 T cell receptor beta chains from one sample, sequenced in a study of spatial heterogeneity in lung cancer. Overall study findings and caveats: Higher tumor mutation counts went along with higher counts of expanded intratumoral alpha and beta TCRs.

The time point was: sample taken at primary tumor resection. No antigen has been identified for these receptors. In TCRdb, the 5' RACE reads were re-called with MiXCR into one record per CDR3 protein. The sample has 2,000 to 2,500 distinct CDR3 sequences; approximately 8% are singletons. The sample in question was lung tumor tissue, obtained at surgery. Every receptor here comes from a female donor with early-stage non-small cell lung cancer.

There are many counts of this clonotype. V gene TRBV27 combines with J gene TRBJ2-1; TRBD1 or TRBD2 may be the D gene (5 bases each). The germline CDR1 and CDR2 sequences are MNHEY and SMNVEV (reference sequence). The CDR3 is 15 residues long. Trimming pared 6 bases from V and 0 bases from J, leaving 12 bases between. The CDR3 DNA sequence: TGTGCCAGCAGGAACAGGAGGAGCTCCTACAATGAGCAGTTCTTC. This codes for CASRNRRSSYNEQFF.

Relative to its sample, this clonotype is medium-sized. The chain carries TRBV11-3 and TRBJ2-5, with TRBD1 identical over 12 bases. CDR1 is SGHNT, CDR2 YENEEA, per germline. The length of the CDR3 is 16 residues. The V and J ends lost 5 bases and 5 bases, in that order; junction bases with no gene match: 9. The CDR3 coding sequence is TGTGCCAGCAGCATTACCGGGACAGGGGGCCGTGAGACCCAGTACTTC. Its translation is CASSITGTGGRETQYF.

This clonotype was observed a handful of times. The DNA for the CDR3 is TGTGCCAGCTCACCACCGCAAGGGGAAGGAGGGCTGTTTTTT. Protein: CASSPPQGEGGLFF. The chain is built from TRBV18 and TRBJ2-2; D tentatively reads TRBD1 or TRBD2 (5 bases each). Germline V gene lookup returns CDR1 KGHSH and CDR2 LQKENI. CDR3 length: 14 amino acids. V was pared by 0 bases and J by 13 bases, with 15 bases between.